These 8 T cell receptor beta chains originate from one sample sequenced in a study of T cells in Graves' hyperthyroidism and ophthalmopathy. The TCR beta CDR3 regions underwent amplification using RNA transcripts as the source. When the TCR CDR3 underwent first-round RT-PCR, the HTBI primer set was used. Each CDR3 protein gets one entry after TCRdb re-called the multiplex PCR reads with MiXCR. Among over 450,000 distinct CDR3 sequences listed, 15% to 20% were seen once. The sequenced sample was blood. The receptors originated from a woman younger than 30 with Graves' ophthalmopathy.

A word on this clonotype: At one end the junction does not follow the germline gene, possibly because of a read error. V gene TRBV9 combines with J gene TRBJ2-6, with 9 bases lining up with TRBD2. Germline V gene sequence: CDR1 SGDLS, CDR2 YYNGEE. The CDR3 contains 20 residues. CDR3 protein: CASSVVDGASGVPGANVLTF. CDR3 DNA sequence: TGTGCCAGTAGCGTAGTGGATGGGGCTAGCGGGGTCCCTGGGGCCAACGTCCTGACTTTC.

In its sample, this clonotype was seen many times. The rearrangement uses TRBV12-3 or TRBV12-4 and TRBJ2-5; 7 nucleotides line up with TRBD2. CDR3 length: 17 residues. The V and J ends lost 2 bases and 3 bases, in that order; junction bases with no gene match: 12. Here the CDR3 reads CASSLNSGGGGKETQYF. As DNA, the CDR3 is TGTGCCAGCAGTTTAAATTCAGGCGGGGGAGGCAAAGAGACCCAGTACTTC.

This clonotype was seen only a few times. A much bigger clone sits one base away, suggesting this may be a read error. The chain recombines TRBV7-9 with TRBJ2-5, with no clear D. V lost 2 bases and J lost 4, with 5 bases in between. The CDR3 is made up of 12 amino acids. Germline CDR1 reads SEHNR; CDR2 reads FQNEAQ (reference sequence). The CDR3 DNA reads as TGTGCCAGCAGCTTATTGTCAGAGACCCAGTACTTC. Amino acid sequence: CASSLLSETQYF.

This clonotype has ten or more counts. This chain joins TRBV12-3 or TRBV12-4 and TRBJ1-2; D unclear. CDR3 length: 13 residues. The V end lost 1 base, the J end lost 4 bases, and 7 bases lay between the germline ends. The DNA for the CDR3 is TGTGCCAGCAGTTTAGAGGGAAGCTATGGCTACACCTTC. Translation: CASSLEGSYGYTF.

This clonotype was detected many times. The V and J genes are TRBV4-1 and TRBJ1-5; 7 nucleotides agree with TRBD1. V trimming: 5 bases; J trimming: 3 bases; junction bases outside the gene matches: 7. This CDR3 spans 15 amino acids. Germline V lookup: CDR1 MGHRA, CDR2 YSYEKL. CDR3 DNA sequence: TGCGCCAGCAGCAATACGGGACAGATCAATCAGCCCCAGCATTTT. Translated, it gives CASSNTGQINQPQHF.

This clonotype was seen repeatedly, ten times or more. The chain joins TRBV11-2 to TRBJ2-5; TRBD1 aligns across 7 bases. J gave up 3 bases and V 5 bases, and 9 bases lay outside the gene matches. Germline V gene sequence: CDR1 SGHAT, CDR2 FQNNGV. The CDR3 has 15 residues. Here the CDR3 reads CASSDHDRVEETQYF. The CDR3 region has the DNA TGTGCCAGCAGCGATCACGACAGGGTAGAAGAGACCCAGTACTTC.

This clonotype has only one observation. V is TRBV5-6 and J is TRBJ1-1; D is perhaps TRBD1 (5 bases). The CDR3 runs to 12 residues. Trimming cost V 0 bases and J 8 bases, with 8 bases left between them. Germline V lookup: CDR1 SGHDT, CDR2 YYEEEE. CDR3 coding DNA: TGTGCCAGCAGCTTGGTAAAGGGGGAAGCTTTCTTT. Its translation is CASSLVKGEAFF. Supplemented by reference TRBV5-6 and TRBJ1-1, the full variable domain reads DAGVTQSPTHLIKTRGQQVTLRCSPKSGHDTVSWYQQALGQGPQFIFQYYEEEERQRGNFPDRFSGHQFPNYSSELNVNALLLGDSALYLCASSLVKGEAFFGQGTRLTVV.

This CDR3 reads CASSEAVGAAEAFF. The CDR3 bases are TGTGCCAGCAGTGAAGCGGTAGGGGCGGCTGAAGCTTTCTTT. The rearrangement joins TRBV6-1 to TRBJ1-1, with D perhaps TRBD1 (5 bases). V lost 0 bases, J lost 6 bases, and 11 bases lay in between. The CDR3 totals 14 residues. Germline values: CDR1 MNHNS, CDR2 SASEGT.